What follows are 4 T cell receptor beta chains derived from one specimen sequenced in a study of shared clonotypes between healthy human individuals. Sequenced by immunoSEQ multiplex PCR; TCRdb stores in-frame clones only, minus some. There are a few million clones in the sample; roughly 95% occur only once, and around 0.13% lies in the top ten. Sequencing input: naive CD4+ T cells sorted from blood. Regarding subset: CD45RA+ positively selected. These receptor sequences come from a man between 18 and 35 years old in good health.

The chain uses TRBV19 and TRBJ1-3; D is undetermined. This CDR3 contains 16 residues. The germline V gene encodes CDR1 LNHDA and CDR2 SQIVND (reference sequence). The V end lost 5 bases, the J end lost 3 bases, and 17 bases lay between the germline ends. The CDR3 reads CASSPISQDGGNTIYF. CDR3 in DNA: TGTGCCAGTAGTCCCATTTCGCAGGACGGTGGAAACACCATATATTTT. The full variable domain, in which reference TRBV19 and TRBJ1-3 provide the parts outside the CDR3, is DGGITQSPKYLFRKEGQNVTLSCEQNLNHDAMYWYRQDPGQGLRLIYYSQIVNDFQKGDIAEGYSVSREKKESFPLTVTSAQKNPTAFYLCASSPISQDGGNTIYFGEGSWLTVV.

This chain joins TRBV19 and TRBJ2-3; TRBD2 matches at 8 bases. The length of the CDR3 is 13 residues. With V trimmed by 10 bases and J by 2 bases, 5 bases remained unmatched. Germline CDR1 and CDR2: LNHDA and SQIVND (reference sequence). The CDR3 region is CATGGGYTDTQYF. Here the CDR3 DNA reads TGTGCCACCGGGGGGGGCTACACAGATACGCAGTATTTT.

This chain joins TRBV29-1 and TRBJ2-5; D unresolved. Per the germline V gene, CDR1 is SQVTM and CDR2 is ANQGSEA. Trimming stripped 5 bases from V and 2 bases from J, with 3 bases between. The CDR3 contains 10 residues. This chain's CDR3 is CSVQQETQYF. The CDR3 bases are TGCAGCGTTCAACAAGAGACCCAGTACTTC.

The chain employs TRBV6-5 and TRBJ2-5; tentative D call: TRBD1 (5 bases). This CDR3 comprises 14 residues. V lost 0 bases and J lost 4, with 9 bases in between. Germline CDR1 MNHEY, CDR2 SVGAGI. The DNA for the CDR3 is TGTGCCAGCAGTTACTCGTTTGACAGAGAGACCCAGTACTTC. This encodes CASSYSFDRETQYF.